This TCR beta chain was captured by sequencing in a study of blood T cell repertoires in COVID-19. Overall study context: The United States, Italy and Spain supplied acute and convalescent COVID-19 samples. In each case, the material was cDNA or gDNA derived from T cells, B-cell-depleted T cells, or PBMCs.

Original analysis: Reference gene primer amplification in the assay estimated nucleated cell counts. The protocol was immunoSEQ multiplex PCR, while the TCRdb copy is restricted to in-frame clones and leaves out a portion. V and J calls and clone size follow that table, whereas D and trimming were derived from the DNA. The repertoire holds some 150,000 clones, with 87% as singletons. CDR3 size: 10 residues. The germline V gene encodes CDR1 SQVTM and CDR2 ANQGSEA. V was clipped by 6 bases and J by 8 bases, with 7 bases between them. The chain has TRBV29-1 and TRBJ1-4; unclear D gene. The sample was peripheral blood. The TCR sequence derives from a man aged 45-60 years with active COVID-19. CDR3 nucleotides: TGCAGCGTGAGAGAAGAAAAACTGTTTTTT. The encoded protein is CSVREEKLFF.